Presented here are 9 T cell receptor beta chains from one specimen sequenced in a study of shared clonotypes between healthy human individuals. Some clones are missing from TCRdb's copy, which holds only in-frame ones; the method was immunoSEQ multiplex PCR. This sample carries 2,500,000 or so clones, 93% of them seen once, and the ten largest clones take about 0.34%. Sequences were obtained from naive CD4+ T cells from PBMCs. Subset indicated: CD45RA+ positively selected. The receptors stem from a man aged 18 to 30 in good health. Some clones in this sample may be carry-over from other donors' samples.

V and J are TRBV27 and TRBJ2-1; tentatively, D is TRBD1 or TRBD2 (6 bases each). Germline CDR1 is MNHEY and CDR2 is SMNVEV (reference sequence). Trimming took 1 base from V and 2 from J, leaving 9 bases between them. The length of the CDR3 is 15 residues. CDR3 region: CASSLWGAPYNEQFF. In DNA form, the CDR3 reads TGTGCCAGCAGTTTATGGGGGGCCCCCTACAATGAGCAGTTCTTC.

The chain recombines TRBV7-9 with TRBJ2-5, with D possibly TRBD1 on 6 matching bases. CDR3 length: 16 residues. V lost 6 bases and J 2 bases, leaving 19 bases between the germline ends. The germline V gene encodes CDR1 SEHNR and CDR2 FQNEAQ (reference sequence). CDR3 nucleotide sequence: TGTGCCAGCAGGCCAATTCGGGACAAGCAACAAGAGACCCAGTACTTC. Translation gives CASRPIRDKQQETQYF.

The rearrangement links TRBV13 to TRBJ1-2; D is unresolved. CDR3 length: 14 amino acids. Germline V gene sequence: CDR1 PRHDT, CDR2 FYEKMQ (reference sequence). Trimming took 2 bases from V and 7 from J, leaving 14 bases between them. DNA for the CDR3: TGTGCCAGCAGCTTATTGGGCCTAGGAGGTGGCTACACCTTC. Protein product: CASSLLGLGGGYTF.

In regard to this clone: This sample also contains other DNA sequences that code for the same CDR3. CDR3 DNA sequence: TGCGCCAGCAGCTTGGGGGGGGCCACCTACGAGCAGTACTTC. This sequence encodes CASSLGGATYEQYF. The rearrangement uses TRBV5-1 and TRBJ2-7; D is tentatively TRBD1 or TRBD2 (6 bases each). The CDR3 has 14 residues. The V and J ends lost 0 bases and 2 bases respectively, with 9 bases between them. Per germline, CDR1 SGHRS and CDR2 YFSETQ.

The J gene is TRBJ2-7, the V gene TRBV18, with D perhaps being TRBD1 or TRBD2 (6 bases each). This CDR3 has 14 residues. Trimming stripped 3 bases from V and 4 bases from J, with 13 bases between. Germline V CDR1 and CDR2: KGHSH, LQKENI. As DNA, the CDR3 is TGTGCCAGCTCACCGTTGGGGGGCGAGTACGAGCAGTACTTC. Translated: CASSPLGGEYEQYF.

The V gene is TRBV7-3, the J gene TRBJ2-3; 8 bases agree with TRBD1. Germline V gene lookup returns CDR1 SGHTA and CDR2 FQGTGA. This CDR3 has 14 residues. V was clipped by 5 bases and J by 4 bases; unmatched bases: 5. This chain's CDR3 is CASSVAGGADTQYF. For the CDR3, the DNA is TGTGCCAGCAGCGTTGCAGGGGGCGCAGATACGCAGTATTTT.

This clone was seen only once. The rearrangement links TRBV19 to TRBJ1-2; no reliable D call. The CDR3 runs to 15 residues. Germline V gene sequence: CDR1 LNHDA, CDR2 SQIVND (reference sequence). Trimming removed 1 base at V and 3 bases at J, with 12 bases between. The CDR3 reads CASSIGGRRDYGYTF. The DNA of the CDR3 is TGTGCCAGTAGTATAGGCGGCAGGCGAGACTATGGCTACACCTTC.

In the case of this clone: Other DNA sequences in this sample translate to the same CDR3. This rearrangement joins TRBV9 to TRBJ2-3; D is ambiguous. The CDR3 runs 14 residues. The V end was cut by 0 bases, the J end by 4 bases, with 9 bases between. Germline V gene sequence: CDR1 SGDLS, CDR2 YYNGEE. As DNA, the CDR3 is TGTGCCAGCAGCGTAGAGGTGGCTGCAGATACGCAGTATTTT. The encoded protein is CASSVEVAADTQYF.

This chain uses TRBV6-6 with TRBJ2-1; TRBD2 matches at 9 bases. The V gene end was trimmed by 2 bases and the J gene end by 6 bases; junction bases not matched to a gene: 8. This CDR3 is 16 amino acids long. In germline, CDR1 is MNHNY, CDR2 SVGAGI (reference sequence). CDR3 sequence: CASSYGSSGAGNEQFF. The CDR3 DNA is TGTGCCAGCAGTTACGGGTCTAGCGGGGCCGGCAATGAGCAGTTCTTC.